The source of this T cell receptor beta chain is a study of Ad26.COV2.S vaccination and SARS-CoV-2 variants. Treatment defined: around 19 received Ad26.COV2.S at low or high dose, single or two shots; roughly 5 received placebo; per-sample allocation not given. Collection of samples fell on day 63 after the first vaccine or placebo injection. Some clones are missing from TCRdb's copy, which holds only in-frame ones; the method was immunoSEQ multiplex PCR. There are 300,000 to 350,000 clones in the sample; about 86% occur only once, and roughly 2.1% lies in the top ten. A word on this clone: No antigen is known for it.

This CDR3 has 16 amino acids. Trimming stripped 2 bases from V and 3 bases from J, with 16 bases between. The V gene's germline CDR1 is MNHEY and CDR2 SVGEGT. Study-level points and caveats: Vaccine recipients showed a spike-specific TCR breadth that was higher than in placebo recipients.

The source is a person aged 18-60 years who received the Ad26.COV2.S COVID-19 vaccine or a placebo. This material consisted of peripheral blood, taken in a trial of Ad26.COV2.S vaccine versus placebo. The chain combines TRBV6-2 or TRBV6-3 with TRBJ1-2; D is possibly TRBD1 (6 bases). The CDR3 DNA reads as TGTGCCAGCAGTTACCCCTACGAAAGACAGGACTATGGCTACACCTTC. Residues: CASSYPYERQDYGYTF.